This TCR beta chain was identified during a study of cytomegalovirus exposure and HLA in healthy donors. PCR involved 60 Vbeta and 13 Jbeta primers. Clones were read by immunoSEQ multiplex PCR, and TCRdb kept only the in-frame ones, dropping some. This sample has about 180,000 clones; around 72% occur once, and the top ten carry more than 2.5%. The germline CDR1 and CDR2 sequences are MNHEY and SVGAGI. This CDR3 has 16 amino acids. V gave up 0 bases and J gave up 3 bases, with 15 bases separating them. The origin of this receptor is a female donor in good health and CMV-seronegative. Source material: PBMCs. The rearrangement joins TRBV6-5 to TRBJ2-7, with D perhaps TRBD2 (5 bases). The CDR3 DNA reads as TGTGCCAGCAGTTACTCGGGCGGGCAGGCTGTCTACGAGCAGTACTTC. Its protein product is CASSYSGGQAVYEQYF.